Below, one T cell receptor (beta chain) is given with its context. Its matching antigen is unknown. Method: immunoSEQ multiplex PCR; TCRdb's copy keeps in-frame clones and lacks some. The data show about 83,000 clones, 85% to 90% seen once. The sample is drawn from a study of graft-versus-host responses after intestinal transplantation. This CDR3 is built from 14 residues. The V end was cut by 6 bases, the J end by 5 bases, with 13 bases between. Looked up from germline, CDR1 is MDHEN and CDR2 is SYDVKM. The source of this sequence is a human donor who received an intestinal transplant. The input for sequencing was unstimulated CD4+ T cells sorted from spleen or lymph node cells, taken before intestinal transplant. V gene TRBV28 combines with J gene TRBJ1-4; D remains ambiguous. In DNA form, the CDR3 reads TGTGCCAGCAGGAGGGCAGGAAGAAATGAAAAACTGTTTTTT. This translates into CASRRAGRNEKLFF.